This TCR beta chain was sequenced for a study of cytomegalovirus exposure and HLA in healthy donors (dated by TCRdb to the late 2010s). Broadly, across the study: An earlier analysis of some 600 of the donors reported about 280 Gb of sequence data and around 100 million unique TCR beta sequences obtained from around 180 million T cells. Genome-wide SNP genotypes for about 65% of the roughly 670 donors were used in a later genetic analysis, which treated that subset as a discovery cohort. The number of donors typed differed by locus, with roughly 629-640 for A, B, C, DRB1 and DQB1, around 520 for DQA1, over 600 for DPA1, and roughly 450 for DPB1. Both class I and class II loci were covered by HLA typing, at four-digit resolution. All discovery cohort repertoires had been generated on a single sequencing platform. Among the roughly 390 genotyped donors, approximately 82% belonged to the genetic ancestry cluster associated with self-reported Caucasian donors. The later analysis used no new phenotypic data to find candidate immune exposures, relying instead on TCR beta sequences and their occurrence across donors. The study combined high-throughput TCR immunosequencing, statistical association of individual TCRs with disease status, and machine learning to predict cytomegalovirus infection status. The study aimed to test whether cataloging public T cell receptors could reveal signatures of past pathogen exposure. Using immunosequencing, the study profiled T cell repertoires from 666 subjects and related those repertoires to cytomegalovirus serostatus. Several DR-DQ haplotypes were treated as single units for association and clustering because of strong linkage in the cohort. Roughly 310 gigabases of sequencing data and some 85 million unique TCR sequences were included in an early release covering roughly 600 HLA-typed donors. In an earlier analysis of a few hundred of the donors, high-throughput TCR beta sequencing was used to judge whether each TCR beta V gene segment behaved as functional or pseudogenic. Among roughly 400 genotyped donors of the cohort, an average of 235,054 unique TCR beta nucleotide sequences were sequenced per donor, roughly 18% of them non-productive. Donor age, sex, ethnicity and CMV serostatus were compiled alongside the repertoire data. Along with the approximately 620-subject first cohort, a separate validation cohort of roughly 110 different subjects was used. In a later analysis, previously published TCR beta repertoires from about 640 donors were re-analyzed and high-resolution HLA genotyping was added so that TCR occurrence patterns could be studied. General study outcomes and caveats: A total of roughly 160 TCR beta chains were listed by the study as associated with cytomegalovirus. It was suggested by the authors that the approach could potentially be generalized to other disease states and immunological phenotypes. Correlated functional status among segregating V segments might reflect linkage disequilibrium, but an unknown experimental factor could not be ruled out. A later analysis found that most CMV-associated TCR beta chains appeared HLA-restricted, with HLA associations seemingly driven largely by CMV exposure. Compared with equally common non-associated chains, HLA-associated TCR beta chains in a later analysis were more clonally expanded and had lower generation probabilities. Presence/absence analyses assumed roughly uniform sequencing depth across donors, an assumption that may not hold. In a later genetic analysis, fewer N-insertions in productive TCRs were reported among donors in an Asian-associated ancestry cluster than the roughly 700-donor mean. In a later analysis, several top co-occurrence clusters were reported to appear linked to parvovirus B19, influenza, CMV and Epstein-Barr virus. Some IMGT-functional V segments, including TRBV6-2 and TRBV6-3, could not be distinguished by the 87-base-pair reads and were therefore excluded. Most TCR sequences were seen in very few donors, while some public TCRs were found in many individuals. An earlier analysis of some 560 of the donors showed that most TCR beta V segments appeared in productive rearrangements either about 90% or about 30% of the time, which broadly matched IMGT annotations. A group of highly shared sequence variants was considered likely to be a technical artifact of the sequencing pipeline. Because some donors lacked HLA typing at each locus, the association tests relied only on the typed subset. In a later analysis, about 17,000 TCR beta sequences were associated with specific HLA alleles at a false discovery rate of 0.05. The classifier was reported to diagnose cytomegalovirus status with high specificity and sensitivity in both the original and validation cohorts. Only TCR beta chains were sequenced in this cohort, and the absence of alpha or paired-chain data limited detectable features. In a later analysis, the rate of TCR association differed among HLA loci, with DRB1 alleles having the most associated TCRs and HLA-C alleles having the fewest. A further reported finding was that TCR beta sequences accurately predicted the HLA-A and HLA-B alleles for most subjects in the first cohort. The earlier analysis of approximately 560 of the donors excluded roughly 17 rarely observed V segments, including chromosome 9 orphons, because counts were too low. Immune exposure information for the cohort was limited to CMV serostatus. In a later genetic analysis, a missense DCLRE1C variant was associated with V-gene and J-gene trimming of TCR beta chains, and the association was replicated in an independent cohort. When HLA alleles, especially DR and DQ, strongly co-occurred, attributing TCR associations to individual alleles was difficult. A few of the identified cytomegalovirus-associated TCR beta chains were confirmed in vitro to be specific for cytomegalovirus antigens.

Receptor libraries were prepared by the immunoSEQ multiplex PCR assay. For the multiplex PCR, a mixture combining 60 forward primers for TCR Vbeta segments and 13 reverse primers for TCR Jbeta segments was used. The CDR3 region of rearranged TCR beta genes was amplified from genomic DNA with a multiplex PCR assay. On the Illumina HiSeq System, the amplified TCR beta libraries were sequenced as 87-base-pair reads. In the authors' own workflow: A later analysis tallied some 79 million unique TCR beta chains across the 666 repertoires, and approximately 11 million of those chains were shared by two or more donors. Raw reads were error-corrected and collapsed into unique sequences by a nearest-neighbor algorithm in which closely related sequences were merged to remove PCR and sequencing errors. CDR3 sequences were aligned to IMGT reference sequences to assign V, D and J gene segments. For a sequence to be retained, a match of at least six nucleotides was required to both a V gene segment and a J gene segment. Rearrangements were classified as productive when the CDR3 lacked stop codons and remained in frame with V and J, and all other rearrangements were classified as non-productive. CDR3 was defined by IMGT convention, running from the second conserved V-encoded cysteine to the conserved J-encoded phenylalanine. In an earlier analysis of approximately 590 of the donors, sequences lacking an unambiguous match to a single V gene segment were excluded. An earlier analysis of 587 of the donors classified V segments as functional when productive rearrangements were above 56.7% and as segregating when the standard deviation between donors was above 5%. A statistical classification framework was developed to diagnose cytomegalovirus status using the catalog of TCR beta chain sequences. A later analysis assigned V and J genes by comparing TCR nucleotide sequences with IMGT/GENE-DB human TR gene sequences. The TCRdist pipeline was used in a later analysis to assign CDR3 sequences and most-parsimonious VDJ recombination scenarios. A later analysis defined each TCR beta chain by its CDR3 amino acid sequence plus V-gene family, and excluded reads lacking a unique V-gene family. As a way to deal with suspected cross-contamination and a sequencing artifact, a later analysis dropped 500 to 700 nucleotide sequences that were highly shared and had low generation probability. In a later analysis, a clonal expansion index for each public chain was calculated from normalized within-repertoire ranks of inferred template counts. A later analysis computed generation probabilities with a VDJ recombination model fitted to out-of-frame rearrangements, and checked the results against IGoR. Hypergeometric tests were used in a later analysis to score TCR-TCR, TCR-HLA and TCR-CMV co-occurrence, with a repertoire-size bias correction applied to the TCR pairs. In a later analysis, false discovery rates were estimated by permuting HLA or CMV assignments 20 times. In a later analysis, co-occurring TCRs were grouped with DBSCAN, and TCRdist sequence similarity was added when clustering was performed within HLA-allele-positive subsets. For co-occurrence clustering, repertoires with fewer than 30,000 or more than 120,000 public chains were excluded, along with five or six repertoires with anomalous nucleotide sharing. TCRdb re-hosts the immuneACCESS table, in-frame sequences only. Its copies lack some clones; in the studies checked, an unresolved V gene accounts for under half of them, and the cause for the rest is not known. From that table come the V and J calls and clone size; the DNA was used to work out D and trimming. Recorded for this sample are about 130,000 clones; under 85% of them occurred a single time. Around 1.7% of the sample is held by the ten biggest clonotypes.

For this clone: Its antigen remains undetermined. Per-nucleotide qualities are absent, and no much larger clonotype sits a single base away.

The cohort comprised 670 or so healthy bone marrow donors. All cohort members were sampled while nominally healthy, although unrecorded immune exposures were likely present. The donor tested CMV seronegative and was one of the 352 seronegative cohort members. Every donor gave a peripheral blood sample, and the peripheral blood mononuclear cells from that sample were used for TCR beta sequencing. The Qiagen DNeasy Blood Extraction Kit was used to extract genomic DNA from the blood cell samples. CDR1 is given as SGHNT and CDR2 as YYREEE, both from the germline V gene (reference sequence). Trimming accounts for 3 bases at V and 2 bases at J, while the number of junction bases matched to no gene is 4. From the cysteine up to the phenylalanine, the CDR3 has a length of 14 residues. The CDR3 DNA has 42 bases and is translated from base 1.

The sequence links TRBV5-4 to TRBJ1-2, with TRBD1 matching 7 junction bases. The TCR comes from a boy aged 5 to 17 in good health and CMV-seronegative. What was sequenced was PBMCs. The DNA is TGTGCCAGCAGCTCGGGACAGCTAAACTATGGCTACACCTTC. Translated, it reads CASSSGQLNYGYTF.